This entry lists 13 T cell receptor beta chains sequenced from one sample in a study of naive and memory T cell subsets. Both TRBC1 and TRBC2 were covered by a beta constant-region primer of two equimolar oligonucleotides. Nested alpha and beta constant-region primers with the SP2 primer drove four PCR rounds on ligated cDNA. TCRdb re-analysed the UMI-ligation and nested PCR reads in MiXCR, keeping a single row per CDR3 protein. The table includes 25,000 to 40,000 distinct CDR3 sequences, about a fifth detected once. Sequencing used effector memory CD4+ T cells from blood. Noted subset: effector memory, CD45RA- CD27-. All receptors derive from a human donor in good health.

This clonotype showed up just a few times. The chain employs TRBV7-2 and TRBJ1-4; the D gene is possibly TRBD1 (5 bases). Germline V gene sequence: CDR1 SGHTA, CDR2 FQGNSA. The CDR3 has 15 residues. Trimming took 5 bases from V and 0 from J, leaving 10 bases between them. The CDR3 nucleotides are TGTGCCAGCAGCCAAACGGGGCCAACTAATGAAAAACTGTTTTTT. Its translation: CASSQTGPTNEKLFF.

This clonotype was found many times. DNA of the CDR3: TGTGCCAGTTCTGAGGTTTCCCCAAACATTCAGTACTTC. Protein sequence: CASSEVSPNIQYF. The chain couples TRBV28 to TRBJ2-4; no clear D. With 9 bases removed from V and 6 bases from J, the gap between germline ends came to 15 bases. This CDR3 has 13 residues. The germline CDR1 and CDR2 sequences are MDHEN and SYDVKM.

By sample fraction, this clonotype is medium-sized. This chain links TRBV30 with TRBJ2-7; 13 bases align to TRBD2. CDR3 length: 14 amino acids. Trimming at V came to 6 bases and at J to 6 bases, leaving 8 bases not matched to a gene. CDR1 GTSNPN and CDR2 SVGIG come from the germline V gene (reference sequence). The CDR3 spells CACLLAGGILEQYF. The CDR3 DNA sequence: TGTGCCTGCCTACTAGCGGGAGGGATTCTCGAGCAGTACTTC.

This clonotype was counted many times. The rearrangement joins TRBV20-1 to TRBJ1-1, with a tentative D call TRBD1 (5 bases). Germline lookup yields CDR1 DFQATT and CDR2 SNEGSKA (reference sequence). The CDR3 runs to 13 residues. Trimming pared 5 bases from V and 8 bases from J, leaving 18 bases between. Written as DNA, the CDR3 is TGCAGTGCTCAAAAAGCGGGGCTTAGGGAAGCTTTCTTT. It yields the protein CSAQKAGLREAFF.

This clonotype showed up many times. The chain is built from TRBV20-1 and TRBJ1-4; D gene unclear. Germline CDR1 is DFQATT and CDR2 is SNEGSKA (reference sequence). Between the trimmed V and J ends, which lost 0 bases and 7 bases, there was a span of 21 bases. This CDR3 has 17 amino acids. In nucleotides, the CDR3 is TGCAGTGCTAGAGATCCCGGAAGACGGGGAAGCGGTGAAAAACTGTTTTTT. Translation: CSARDPGRRGSGEKLFF.

This clonotype was recorded many times. V usage is TRBV20-1 and J usage is TRBJ2-7, with TRBD1 identical over 10 bases. The CDR3 length is 14 residues. Germline V gene lookup returns CDR1 DFQATT and CDR2 SNEGSKA (reference sequence). V was clipped by 1 base and J by 3 bases; unmatched bases: 3. CDR3 nucleotide sequence: TGCAGTGCTAGAGGAGGGGACAGGGGCTACGAGCAGTACTTC. Its protein is CSARGGDRGYEQYF.

This clonotype was counted ten times or more. The chain joins TRBV12-3 or TRBV12-4 to TRBJ2-7; D may be TRBD2 (6 bases). The CDR3 length is 14 residues. Deletions cut 7 bases from V and 7 bases from J, with 20 bases between. DNA of the CDR3: TGTGCCAGCAAACGCCACCGGGAGTCTTGGGAGCAGTACTTC. Translated: CASKRHRESWEQYF.

This clonotype was observed many times. The CDR3 coding sequence is TGTGCCAGCAGCTTTAGTAGCGGGAGAAACGAGCAGTACTTC. Encoded protein: CASSFSSGRNEQYF. This rearrangement joins TRBV7-3 to TRBJ2-7; 9 bases are a match to TRBD2. V was pared by 3 bases and J by 5 bases, with 5 bases of the junction left unmatched. The CDR3 is 14 amino acids. From germline, CDR1 is SGHTA and CDR2 FQGTGA.

This chain connects TRBV18 to TRBJ2-2; D uncertain. Germline V gene lookup returns CDR1 KGHSH and CDR2 LQKENI. There are 15 residues in the CDR3. Trimming shortened V by 3 bases and J by 5 bases, and 13 bases separated the two germline ends. CDR3 nucleotides: TGTGCCAGCTCACCCCGTCCCTTGGGGACCGGGGAGCTGTTTTTT. This gives the protein CASSPRPLGTGELFF.

This clonotype was detected only once. This chain uses TRBV6-1 with TRBJ2-7; 7 positions agree with TRBD1. The CDR3 sequence is 14 residues long. J was trimmed by 6 bases and V by 7 bases; bases with no gene match: 12. The germline CDR1 and CDR2 sequences are MNHNS and SASEGT. CDR3 coding DNA: TGTGCCAGCATCAGAACAGGGGTAAGGGGCGAGCAGTACTTC. This gives the protein CASIRTGVRGEQYF.

The sample holds many counts of this clonotype. V is TRBV18 and J is TRBJ1-6; TRBD1 is a possible D gene (6 bases). Germline loops: CDR1 KGHSH, CDR2 LQKENI. Between the trimmed V and J ends, which lost 5 bases and 9 bases, there was a span of 17 bases. The CDR3 runs 15 residues. The CDR3 DNA sequence: TGTGCCAGCTCATTAGGGGGGGCCTCTACTTCACCCCTCCACTTT. Residues: CASSLGGASTSPLHF.

The genes are TRBV19 and TRBJ2-1; D call uncertain. Germline V gives CDR1 LNHDA, CDR2 SQIVND (reference sequence). V lost 6 bases to trimming and J lost 0 bases, with 6 bases between them. The CDR3 sequence is 13 residues long. The DNA for the CDR3 is TGTGCCAGTAGCCTCCGCTCCTACAATGAGCAGTTCTTC. Protein product: CASSLRSYNEQFF.

This clonotype was observed a handful of times. The chain uses TRBV11-2 and TRBJ1-1; D remains ambiguous. CDR1 is SGHAT, CDR2 FQNNGV, per germline. Trimming took 2 bases from V and 10 from J, leaving 14 bases between them. This CDR3 spans 13 amino acids. The CDR3, as DNA: TGTGCCAGCAGCTTATTAGGCGCCATTCGAGCTTTCTTT. It codes for CASSLLGAIRAFF.